A selection of T cell receptor beta chains follows, all from one sample in a study of T-cell reconstitution after alpha-beta-depleted transplantation in children. MiXCR was run by TCRdb on the PCR reads, yielding one entry per CDR3 protein. There are 900,000 or so distinct CDR3 sequences in the sample; under 20% occur only once, and 5% lies in the top ten. Material: PBMCs, mostly from graft donor cells, obtained 360 days after TCRalphabeta/CD19-depleted stem cell transplant. The receptors stem from a male patient younger than 18 who had a stem cell transplant for acute lymphoblastic leukemia, so the T cells may come from the graft donor. Both conserved end residues are part of each CDR3. D genes are given only for firm matches. Some rows mark clone size as missing; the rest say once, few, many or name a class of expanded clone.

>TRBJ2-1|NA|many|TRBV20-1
CSAVGTTWGNEQFF
TGCAGTGCCGTCGGGACGACCTGGGGCAATGAGCAGTTCTTC
>TRBJ1-4|NA|NA|TRBV7-2
CASSPTQGRALFF
TGTGCCAGCAGTCCTACACAGGGACGCGCACTGTTTTTT
>TRBJ2-7|NA|few|TRBV7-6
CASSTEGYYEQYF
TGTGCCAGCAGCACCGAGGGGTATTACGAGCAGTACTTC
>TRBJ2-7|TRBD2|NA|TRBV3-1
CASSQDTGRAAEQYF
TGTGCCAGCAGCCAAGACACCGGGAGGGCCGCCGAGCAGTACTTC
>TRBJ2-5|TRBD2|NA|TRBV7-9
CASTAPYAGVETQYF
TGTGCCAGCACCGCGCCCTACGCGGGAGTGGAGACCCAGTACTTC
>TRBJ2-1|NA|NA|TRBV5-1
CASSLTSHEQFF
TGCGCCAGCAGCTTGACTTCGCATGAGCAGTTCTTC
>TRBJ2-1|TRBD2|NA|TRBV7-9
CASSLVIAGGLNEQFF
TGTGCCAGCAGCTTGGTAATAGCGGGAGGGCTGAATGAGCAGTTCTTC
>TRBJ2-6|NA|NA|TRBV27
CASTWGGANVLTF
TGTGCCAGCACCTGGGGGGGGGCCAACGTCCTGACTTTC
>TRBJ2-1|NA|few|TRBV4-1
CASSQGASPAYNEQFF
TGCGCCAGCAGCCAAGGGGCCAGTCCTGCTTACAATGAGCAGTTCTTC
>TRBJ1-1|NA|NA|TRBV5-1
CASSLKGGSTEAFF
TGCGCCAGCAGCTTGAAGGGGGGGAGCACTGAAGCTTTCTTT
>TRBJ2-1|NA|many|TRBV7-2
CASSGYREETGNEQFF
TGTGCCAGCAGCGGATACAGGGAGGAAACTGGGAATGAGCAGTTCTTC
>TRBJ2-1|TRBD2|NA|TRBV7-4
CASSLPGTSGGGISYNEQFF
TGTGCCAGCAGCTTACCCGGGACTAGCGGGGGAGGGATCTCCTACAATGAGCAGTTCTTC
>TRBJ1-1|TRBD1|NA|TRBV7-9
CASSLGSTGAMNTEAFF
TGTGCCAGCAGCTTAGGGTCGACAGGGGCCATGAACACTGAAGCTTTCTTT
>TRBJ2-5|TRBD2|NA|TRBV5-1
CASSVGLASAETQYF
TGCGCCAGCAGCGTGGGACTAGCGAGCGCAGAGACCCAGTACTTC
>TRBJ2-7|NA|NA|TRBV5-5
CASSLEGGIYEQYF
TGTGCCAGCAGCTTGGAGGGGGGGATCTACGAGCAGTACTTC
>TRBJ2-7|NA|NA|TRBV28
CASSYSGHMKYF
TGTGCCAGCAGTTACAGTGGACACATGAAGTACTTC
>TRBJ2-1|NA|many|TRBV27
CASSELVEDNEQFF
TGTGCCAGCAGTGAACTAGTCGAGGACAATGAGCAGTTCTTC
>TRBJ2-7|NA|many|TRBV18
CASSRTSSYEQYF
TGTGCCAGCTCAAGAACGTCCTCCTACGAGCAGTACTTC
>TRBJ2-1|NA|NA|TRBV5-1
CASSGELSSYNEQFF
TGCGCCAGCAGTGGAGAACTGAGCTCCTACAATGAGCAGTTCTTC
>TRBJ2-1|NA|NA|TRBV7-2
CASSSRRTTGRYNEQFF
TGTGCCAGCAGCTCACGGCGGACTACCGGTAGATACAATGAGCAGTTCTTC
>TRBJ1-5|NA|many|TRBV24-1
CAISGESNQPQHF
TGTGCCATCTCGGGAGAAAGCAATCAGCCCCAGCATTTT
>TRBJ2-7|TRBD2|NA|TRBV20-1
CSAIRLAGASYEQYF
TGCAGTGCTATCCGACTAGCGGGAGCCTCCTACGAGCAGTACTTC
>TRBJ2-1|TRBD2|NA|TRBV10-1
CASSAPNGAGIYNEQFF
TGCGCCAGCAGTGCTCCTAACGGAGCGGGGATTTACAATGAGCAGTTCTTC
>TRBJ2-1|NA|NA|TRBV11-2
CASSSYRGGIYNEQFF
TGTGCCAGCAGCTCCTACCGAGGGGGGATTTACAATGAGCAGTTCTTC
>TRBJ1-3|NA|few|TRBV28
CASRRGSSGNTIYF
TGTGCCAGCAGGAGAGGGAGCTCTGGAAACACCATATATTTT
>TRBJ1-4|NA|NA|TRBV6-2/TRBV6-3
CATNRDTDEKLFF
TGTGCCACCAACCGGGACACCGATGAAAAACTGTTTTTT
>TRBJ2-2|TRBD1|many|TRBV10-1
CASSGWQGAGTGELFF
TGCGCCAGCAGTGGGTGGCAGGGGGCCGGAACCGGGGAGCTGTTTTTT
>TRBJ2-7|TRBD2|few|TRBV11-2
CASSLVSGTSGTEQYF
TGTGCCAGCAGCTTAGTTTCCGGGACTAGCGGGACCGAGCAGTACTTC
>TRBJ2-3|NA|NA|TRBV27
CASSLLGLGVTDTQYF
TGTGCCAGCAGTTTATTGGGCCTCGGCGTCACAGATACGCAGTATTTT
>TRBJ1-5|NA|NA|TRBV9
CASSGQGGSQPQHF
TGTGCCAGCAGCGGCCAAGGGGGAAGTCAGCCCCAGCATTTT
>TRBJ2-7|TRBD2|NA|TRBV5-1
CASSLGGRSNYEQYF
TGCGCCAGCAGTCTGGGCGGGAGGTCGAACTACGAGCAGTACTTC
>TRBJ2-7|NA|NA|TRBV25-1
CASRTQGGLYEQYF
TGTGCCAGCAGAACCCAAGGGGGACTCTACGAGCAGTACTTC
>TRBJ2-7|TRBD1|few|TRBV18
CASSGTAVWQYF
TGTGCCAGCTCCGGGACAGCAGTTTGGCAGTACTTC